This T cell receptor beta chain was obtained from a study of technical replicates of blood from several donors. CDR3 length: 16 amino acids. Germline assignment: CDR1 LNHDA and CDR2 SQIVND (reference sequence). Trimming took 10 bases from V and 3 from J, leaving 22 bases between them. Libraries were prepared by immunoSEQ multiplex PCR; TCRdb keeps only in-frame clonotypes and omits some of them. The sample lists about 95,000 clones; roughly 95% were seen once. This receptor was identified in a human donor in good health. The sample consisted of T cells isolated from PBMCs. The chain uses TRBV19 and TRBJ1-5; possibly TRBD1 for D (5 bases). The CDR3 coding sequence is TGTGCCACCCATCCCTACGGGGGGGAGATCAATCAGCCCCAGCATTTT. Protein product: CATHPYGGEINQPQHF.